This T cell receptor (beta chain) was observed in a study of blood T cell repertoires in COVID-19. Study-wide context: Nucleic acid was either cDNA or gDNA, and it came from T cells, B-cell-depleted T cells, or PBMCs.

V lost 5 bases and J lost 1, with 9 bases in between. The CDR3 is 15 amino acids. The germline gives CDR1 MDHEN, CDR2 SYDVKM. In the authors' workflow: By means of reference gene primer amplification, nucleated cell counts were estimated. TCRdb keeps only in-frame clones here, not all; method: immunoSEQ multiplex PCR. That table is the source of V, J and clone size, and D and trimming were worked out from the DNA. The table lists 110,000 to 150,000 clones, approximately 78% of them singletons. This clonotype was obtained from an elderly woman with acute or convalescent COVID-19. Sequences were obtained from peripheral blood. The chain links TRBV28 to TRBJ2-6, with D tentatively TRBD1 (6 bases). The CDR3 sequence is CASSTQGSGANVLTF. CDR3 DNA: TGTGCCAGCAGTACACAGGGATCTGGGGCCAACGTCCTGACTTTC. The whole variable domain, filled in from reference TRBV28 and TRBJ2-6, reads DVKVTQSSRYLVKRTGEKVFLECVQDMDHENMFWYRQDPGLGLRLIYFSYDVKMKEKGDIPEGYSVSREKKERFSLILESASTNQTSMYLCASSTQGSGANVLTFGAGSRLTVL.